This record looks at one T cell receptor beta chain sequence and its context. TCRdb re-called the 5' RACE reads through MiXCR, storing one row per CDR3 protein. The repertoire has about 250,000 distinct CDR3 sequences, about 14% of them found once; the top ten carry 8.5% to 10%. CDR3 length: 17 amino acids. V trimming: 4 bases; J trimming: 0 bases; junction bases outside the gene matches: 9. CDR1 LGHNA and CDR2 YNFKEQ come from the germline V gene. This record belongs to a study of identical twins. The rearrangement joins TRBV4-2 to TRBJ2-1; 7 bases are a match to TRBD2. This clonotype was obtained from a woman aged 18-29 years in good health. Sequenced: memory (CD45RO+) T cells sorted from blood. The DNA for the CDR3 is TGTGCCAGCAGCCCGGTTCTAGCGGTTGACTCCTACAATGAGCAGTTCTTC. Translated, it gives CASSPVLAVDSYNEQFF.